Given below is one T cell receptor (beta chain) in context. Its antigen is currently not known. No qualities accompany the bases; no much larger clone lies one base away. Synthetic TCR analog templates were spiked into each PCR so that absolute template abundance could be estimated from read counts. The immunoSEQ assay used bias-controlled V and J gene primers to amplify TCRbeta CDR3 regions from genomic DNA. Rearranged TCRbeta segments were sequenced at approximately 20X coverage. The study's own analysis went as follows. Clustering was used to correct sequencing errors, and CDR3s were annotated against IMGT so that V, D and J genes could be assigned. Downstream analyses used only productive TCRbeta rearrangements and left out out-of-frame or stop-codon sequences. Clonality was calculated as one minus the Shannon entropy normalized by the log of the number of unique productive sequences. Fisher's exact test with Benjamini-Hochberg correction, using a cutoff of adjusted p below 0.01, was how clones that differed between time points or between blood and tumor were identified. Not all clones reach the TCRdb copy of this immuneACCESS table, which keeps in-frame sequences only. Checked studies attribute under half of the gap to unresolved V genes and leave the rest unexplained. V, J and clone size derive from that table, while D and trimming were established from the DNA sequence. In all, the sample holds 45,000 to 55,000 clones, and around 85% of those were seen once. The ten largest clones add up to 8% to 13% of the sample.

The time point label of this sample denotes: peripheral blood 6 weeks after treatment start. The cohort included about 27 patients with locally advanced or metastatic urothelial carcinoma who were treated at Memorial Sloan Kettering on a trial protocol. Peripheral blood mononuclear cells were collected pretreatment and during treatment, with between 1 and 8 total time points per patient. The Qiagen DNeasy Blood extraction kit was used to purify genomic DNA from total PBMCs and tumor samples. PBMCs were collected pretreatment and during treatment and were isolated and stored as previously described. From its cysteine to its phenylalanine, the CDR3 spans 14 amino acids. Only the CDR3 DNA is retained, 42 bases long and in frame from the first base. The germline V gene supplies CDR1 MNHNS and CDR2 SASEGT. The V and J ends are trimmed by 4 bases and 0 bases, leaving 9 bases between them. The data belong to a study of PD-L1 blockade in urothelial cancer (TCRdb year 2017). For context, the study as a whole: Therapy was started at some point between 2014 and 2016 for all patients, and atezolizumab 1,200 mg was administered intravenously every 3 weeks. Twenty-five of 29 patients were males with bladder-origin urothelial cancer, and about 60% of the 29 reported a prior smoking history. An ECOG performance status of 0 or 1 was recorded for the patients, and 0 to 3 prior chemotherapy regimens had been received by the patients. Blood samples were analyzed 3 weeks after the start of treatment (second dose) and 6 weeks after the start of treatment. A median of 141,255 T cells and 80,000 to 100,000 unique TCRs was obtained from blood samples, and a median clonality of around 0.08 was observed. The study, an exploratory multi-omic analysis, examined somatic, immune and clinical correlates of response to PD-L1 blockade with atezolizumab in urothelial cancer. TCR sequencing covered pretreatment tumor samples and matched, serially collected peripheral blood taken before and after atezolizumab treatment. Progression-free survival longer than 6 months counted as durable clinical benefit, and TCR features were additionally tested against both progression-free and overall survival. In the same patients, whole exome sequencing and RNA sequencing of pretreatment tumors were performed in addition to TCR sequencing. Nine patients reached durable clinical benefit, while some 20 patients did not. Around 30 patients had pretreatment blood TCR-seq, about 24 had at least one posttreatment blood collection, and about 24 had tumor TCR-seq. What the work shows at the level of the full study, not this receptor alone: Improved progression-free and overall survival was associated with having pretreatment peripheral blood TCR clonality below the median. Small sample size (n of about 30) and many exploratory analyses mean the results are intended to be hypothesis-generating. Among patients with durable benefit, tumor-associated TCR clones showed greater expansion in peripheral blood 3 weeks after treatment started (n ≈ 20, p = 0.022).

The V gene is TRBV6-1 and the J gene is TRBJ1-2; no confident D gene assignment can be made. The TCR sequence derives from a man aged 60 to 69 with urothelial cancer. Sequenced material: PBMCs, taken around atezolizumab (anti-PD-L1) treatment. The bases are TGTGCCAGCAGTGCAGGTATTACTAACTATGGCTACACCTTC. It codes for CASSAGITNYGYTF.